The 27 T cell receptor beta chains given below trace back to one sample, sequenced in a study of cytomegalovirus exposure and HLA in healthy donors. TCRdb keeps only in-frame clones here, not all; method: immunoSEQ multiplex PCR. The top ten hold 6.3% of the sample, which has about 98,000 clones, roughly nine tenths seen once. Sequences were obtained from PBMCs. These receptors all come from a man between 18 and 35 years old in good health and CMV-seropositive.

This chain links TRBV29-1 with TRBJ1-2; a weak D match, TRBD1 (5 bases). The CDR3 is made up of 13 amino acids. Germline V CDR1 and CDR2: SQVTM, ANQGSEA. V lost 3 bases, J lost 4 bases, and 12 bases lay in between. The DNA of the CDR3 is TGCAGCGTTGACCCAGGGTACGGCTATGGCTACACCTTC. Protein product: CSVDPGYGYGYTF.

The rearrangement uses TRBV15 and TRBJ1-2; D ambiguous. V gave up 1 base and J gave up 2 bases, with 11 bases separating them. CDR1 and CDR2 (germline): LNHNV, YYDKDF (reference sequence). The CDR3 loop spans 15 amino acids. CDR3 DNA: TGTGCCACCAGCAGAGCTCCGGTTGAGAACTATGGCTACACCTTC. This codes for CATSRAPVENYGYTF.

CDR3 amino acids: CASIRQGGIPDTQYF. The CDR3 DNA reads TGTGCCAGCATACGACAGGGGGGTATTCCAGATACGCAGTATTTT. The chain is built from TRBV2 and TRBJ2-3; 9 nucleotides align to TRBD1. V lost 7 bases, J lost 4 bases, and 9 bases stayed unmatched. The germline gives CDR1 SNHLY, CDR2 FYNNEI. The CDR3 covers 15 residues.

In DNA form, the CDR3 reads TGTGCCAGCATCGCGGAGCGGGACGGGGAGCTGTTTTTT. It codes for CASIAERDGELFF. The chain joins TRBV5-6 to TRBJ2-2; 7 positions agree with TRBD2. With 6 bases clipped from V and 7 bases from J, the junction kept 6 bases outside the gene matches. Germline loops: CDR1 SGHDT, CDR2 YYEEEE. The CDR3 runs to 13 residues.

The chain employs TRBV28 and TRBJ2-7; the match to TRBD2 covers 9 bases. The CDR3 covers 15 residues. V shed 8 bases, J shed 5 bases, and the junction held 13 bases outside the gene matches. CDR1 and CDR2 from the germline V gene are MDHEN and SYDVKM. In nucleotides, the CDR3 is TGTGCCAGCCACCAGTTCGGTAGCGGGAGCCACGAGCAGTACTTC. Translated, it gives CASHQFGSGSHEQYF.

CDR3 region: CASSSPGTYMNTEAFF. CDR3 nucleotide sequence: TGTGCCAGCAGCAGTCCCGGGACATACATGAACACTGAAGCTTTCTTT. The chain combines TRBV25-1 with TRBJ1-1; D perhaps matches TRBD1 (6 bases). Germline lookup yields CDR1 MGHDK and CDR2 SYGVNS. This CDR3 is built from 16 residues. V was shortened by 6 bases and J by 0 bases, with 17 bases between the two germline ends.

The chain joins TRBV11-3 to TRBJ2-5; 8 nucleotides agree with TRBD2. This CDR3 comprises 15 residues. V shed 3 bases, J shed 5 bases, and the junction held 8 bases outside the gene matches. Looked up from germline, CDR1 is SGHNT and CDR2 is YENEEA. The CDR3 nucleotides are TGTGCCAGCAGCTTTCGAGCGGGAGCGGAGGAGACCCAGTACTTC. Its translation is CASSFRAGAEETQYF.

V usage is TRBV4-3 and J usage is TRBJ1-2; no definite D call. The CDR3 contains 14 residues. V was pared by 4 bases and J by 4 bases, with 13 bases between. Germline V gives CDR1 LGHNA, CDR2 YSLEER. The CDR3 spells CASSLKIASYGYTF. The DNA of the CDR3 is TGCGCCAGCAGCCTCAAGATCGCTAGCTATGGCTACACCTTC.

The genes are TRBV6-1 and TRBJ2-5, with 7 bases identical to TRBD1. This CDR3 has 16 amino acids. Germline-derived CDR1 and CDR2 are MNHNS and SASEGT. The junction had 8 bases not matched to a gene; V was cut back by 3 bases and J by 1 base. The CDR3 region has the DNA TGTGCCAGCAGTGATCTAGGGGGCCCGTCCCAAGAGACCCAGTACTTC. This encodes CASSDLGGPSQETQYF.

The V gene is TRBV5-1, the J gene TRBJ2-3; possibly TRBD1 for D (6 bases). Germline loops: CDR1 SGHRS, CDR2 YFSETQ. Trimming cost V 0 bases and J 2 bases, with 13 bases left between them. The CDR3 loop spans 16 amino acids. The CDR3, as DNA: TGCGCCAGCAGCTTGGCCAACAGGGCCAACACAGATACGCAGTATTTT. Encoded protein: CASSLANRANTDTQYF.

The CDR3 reads CASSLTASGAILTSTDTQYF. CDR3 bases: TGTGCCAGCAGTTTAACGGCTAGCGGGGCCATACTAACTAGCACAGATACGCAGTATTTT. This chain links TRBV27 with TRBJ2-3; TRBD2 aligns across 9 bases. In germline, CDR1 is MNHEY, CDR2 SMNVEV (reference sequence). CDR3 length equals 20 residues. V lost 2 bases and J lost 0; bases outside the gene matches: 15.

This rearrangement joins TRBV7-9 to TRBJ1-4; unclear D gene. The CDR3 covers 16 residues. Trimming took off 5 bases at V and 0 bases at J, with 13 bases between the two ends. Germline loops: CDR1 SEHNR, CDR2 FQNEAQ (reference sequence). CDR3 protein: CASSPYGRPTNEKLFF. The CDR3 nucleotides are TGTGCCAGCAGCCCCTACGGCAGGCCAACTAATGAAAAACTGTTTTTT.

The CDR3 coding sequence is TGTGCCAGCAGTTTATCGAACACCATATATTTT. Its protein product is CASSLSNTIYF. The chain joins TRBV28 to TRBJ1-3; D uncertain. Deletions cut 1 base from V and 7 bases from J, with 2 bases between. Germline V gene lookup returns CDR1 MDHEN and CDR2 SYDVKM. The CDR3 sequence is 11 residues long.

This rearrangement joins TRBV4-1 to TRBJ2-1; 7 bases align to TRBD2. Germline CDR1 and CDR2: MGHRA and YSYEKL. The CDR3 length is 16 residues. Trimming cost V 0 bases and J 5 bases; bases outside gene matches: 7. Here the CDR3 DNA reads TGCGCCAGCAGCCAAGAGGCGGGAGTATCCGACAATGAGCAGTTCTTC. It specifies CASSQEAGVSDNEQFF.

J is TRBJ2-3 and V is TRBV18; TRBD2 might be the D (6 bases). The CDR3 runs to 15 residues. V was shortened by 6 bases and J by 1 base, with 14 bases between the two germline ends. Germline V gives CDR1 KGHSH, CDR2 LQKENI. CDR3 protein: CASSKMERGTDTQYF. CDR3 nucleotide sequence: TGTGCCAGCTCGAAGATGGAGCGGGGCACAGATACGCAGTATTTT.

This chain uses TRBV28 with TRBJ2-3; 9 positions agree with TRBD2. From germline, CDR1 is MDHEN and CDR2 SYDVKM. Unmatched junction bases numbered 1, after V lost 3 bases and J lost 0 bases. The CDR3 loop spans 15 amino acids. The CDR3 reads CASSLTSGSTDTQYF. The CDR3 DNA reads as TGTGCCAGCAGTTTGACTAGCGGAAGCACAGATACGCAGTATTTT. Looking up the rest from reference TRBV28 and TRBJ2-3 gives the full variable domain: DVKVTQSSRYLVKRTGEKVFLECVQDMDHENMFWYRQDPGLGLRLIYFSYDVKMKEKGDIPEGYSVSREKKERFSLILESASTNQTSMYLCASSLTSGSTDTQYFGPGTRLTVL.

Note on this clone: The sample holds other DNA sequences that translate to the same CDR3. The V and J genes are TRBV7-9 and TRBJ2-3; D uncertain. The CDR3 is 12 residues long. Germline V gene data show CDR1 as SEHNR and CDR2 as FQNEAQ (reference sequence). V dropped 2 bases and J dropped 4 bases, with 4 bases sitting between them. Here the CDR3 reads CASSLLSDTQYF. CDR3 DNA: TGTGCCAGCAGCTTATTATCAGATACGCAGTATTTT.

This sequence joins TRBV6-1 and TRBJ2-7; TRBD2 is a possible D gene (5 bases). The CDR3 loop spans 15 amino acids. V was cut by 1 base and J by 4 bases, with 14 bases left in between. CDR1 is MNHNS, CDR2 SASEGT, per germline. CDR3 in amino acids: CASSEGSSGLYEQYF. Here the CDR3 DNA reads TGTGCCAGCAGTGAAGGTTCGAGCGGATTATACGAGCAGTACTTC.

The chain recombines TRBV12-5 with TRBJ1-3; 7 bases map to TRBD1. V lost 2 bases to trimming and J lost 1 base; unmatched junction nucleotides: 11. The CDR3 contains 18 residues. Germline CDR1 is LGHNT and CDR2 is FRNRAP. Written as DNA, the CDR3 is TGTGCTAGTGGTTTGCCTGATAACAGGGGTTCATCTGGAAACACCATATATTTT. This encodes CASGLPDNRGSSGNTIYF.

The V and J genes are TRBV2 and TRBJ2-5; 7 bases align to TRBD1. The length of the CDR3 is 13 residues. CDR1 is SNHLY, CDR2 FYNNEI, per germline. J lost 3 bases, V lost 8 bases, and 6 bases had no gene match. The CDR3 here is CASGWQGEETQYF. CDR3 bases: TGTGCCAGCGGATGGCAGGGGGAAGAGACCCAGTACTTC. Filled out from reference TRBV2 and TRBJ2-5, the complete variable domain reads EPEVTQTPSHQVTQMGQEVILRCVPISNHLYFYWYRQILGQKVEFLVSFYNNEISEKSEIFDDQFSVERPDGSNFTLKIRSTKLEDSAMYFCASGWQGEETQYFGPGTRLLVL.

The chain carries TRBV7-9 and TRBJ2-5, with 8 bases aligning to TRBD1. J was trimmed by 5 bases and V by 4 bases; bases with no gene match: 3. This CDR3 comprises 13 residues. Germline CDR1 and CDR2: SEHNR and FQNEAQ (reference sequence). The CDR3 bases are TGTGCCAGCAGCTCCCGGGACAGGGAGACCCAGTACTTC. This encodes CASSSRDRETQYF.

The rearrangement links TRBV18 to TRBJ2-2; TRBD1 is a possible D gene (5 bases). CDR3 size: 16 residues. V shed 3 bases and J shed 2 bases, with 13 bases lying between them. Germline-derived CDR1 and CDR2 are KGHSH and LQKENI. Here the CDR3 DNA reads TGTGCCAGCTCACCGCGGTCGGACACCAACACCGGGGAGCTGTTTTTT. Translated, it gives CASSPRSDTNTGELFF.

In DNA, the CDR3 is TGCGCCAGCAGCCAAAATTCGGCTAGCGGGGGCTATGAGCAGTTCTTC. Translated: CASSQNSASGGYEQFF. This chain uses TRBV4-3 with TRBJ2-1, with 10 bases lining up with TRBD2. CDR1 is LGHNA, CDR2 YSLEER, per germline. This CDR3 is built from 16 residues. The trim removed 2 bases at V and 8 bases at J, leaving 9 bases unmatched.

The chain employs TRBV13 and TRBJ2-7, with 9 bases that match TRBD1. Germline values: CDR1 PRHDT, CDR2 FYEKMQ (reference sequence). There are 15 residues in the CDR3. V shed 1 base and J 2 bases; nucleotides not matched to a gene: 3. The CDR3 spells CASSLEGQGPYEQYF. CDR3 nucleotide sequence: TGTGCCAGCAGCTTAGAGGGACAGGGACCCTACGAGCAGTACTTC.

Only a few counts were recorded for this clone. The gene calls are TRBV7-9 and TRBJ1-4; a weak D match, TRBD1 (6 bases). The CDR3 sequence is 15 residues long. With 1 base removed from V and 8 bases from J, the gap between germline ends came to 14 bases. CDR1 and CDR2 from the germline V gene are SEHNR and FQNEAQ (reference sequence). The chain's CDR3 is CASSLEGTSTEKLFF. CDR3 nucleotide sequence: TGTGCCAGCAGCTTAGAAGGGACATCCACCGAAAAACTGTTTTTT.

V gene TRBV19 combines with J gene TRBJ1-2; TRBD1 matches 8 bases. This CDR3 region has 15 residues. Germline CDR1 is LNHDA and CDR2 is SQIVND (reference sequence). With 9 bases clipped from V and 3 bases from J, the junction kept 12 bases outside the gene matches. CDR3 nucleotides: TGTGCCAGCACCGGGCTTCAGGGGGCTTACTATGGCTACACCTTC. This codes for CASTGLQGAYYGYTF.

The V gene is TRBV6-6, the J gene TRBJ1-4, with TRBD1 identical over 8 bases. The CDR3 has 15 residues. In germline, CDR1 is MNHNY, CDR2 SVGAGI (reference sequence). The V segment lost 5 bases and the J segment 7 bases; nucleotides outside the gene matches: 9. CDR3 nucleotide sequence: TGTGCCAGCAGTCCCACAGACAGGGGTTTTGAAAAACTGTTTTTT. It is translated as CASSPTDRGFEKLFF.